This T cell receptor beta chain was recovered during a study of OX40 agonist ivuxolimab in advanced cancers. Whole-study results and caveats: The CD4+ and CD8+ T cells in the blood had expanded clonally by week 6 at 0.1 to 3.0 mg/kg.

The CDR3 length is 16 residues. With V trimmed by 6 bases and J by 0 bases, 7 bases remained unmatched. Per germline, CDR1 MDHEN and CDR2 SYDVKM. On this clone: The antigen remains unidentified.

Sequencing used immunoSEQ multiplex PCR; TCRdb keeps in-frame clones, though not all of them. The sample comprises under 150,000 clones, 90% of which are singletons, and approximately 0.99% rests with the top ten. The material sequenced was CD4+ or CD8+ T cells sorted from blood, taken in a trial of the OX40 agonist ivuxolimab. This chain connects TRBV28 to TRBJ1-3; 8 nucleotides line up with TRBD1. This receptor was obtained from an adult with an advanced solid tumor such as melanoma, head and neck, liver or kidney cancer. CDR3 residues: CASSLPGGPSGNTIYF. The CDR3 DNA is TGTGCCAGCAGCCTTCCAGGGGGCCCCTCTGGAAACACCATATATTTT.